Listed below are T cell receptor beta chains from one sample, sequenced in a study of blood T cell repertoires in COVID-19. Profiling relied on immunoSEQ multiplex PCR, and the TCRdb table lists in-frame clones only, not all of them. The data contain roughly 190,000 clones, over 80% of them singletons. Sequences were obtained from peripheral blood. Receptors were obtained from a middle-aged woman with acute or convalescent COVID-19. CDR3s include the opening cysteine and the closing phenylalanine or tryptophan. A D gene is named only where the DNA matches it firmly. Clone size is stated in some rows and not others, as once, few, many or a class when expanded.

cdr3_length | j_call | clone_size | d_call | v_call | cdr3_nt | cdr3_aa
14 | TRBJ1-5 | - | - | TRBV7-8 | TGTGCCAGCAGCCAAGGAGGGTTTAATCAGCCCCAGCATTTT | CASSQGGFNQPQHF
12 | TRBJ1-1 | - | - | TRBV28 | TGTGCCAGCTGGAGTTCCAACACTGAAGCTTTCTTT | CASWSSNTEAFF
12 | TRBJ2-3 | - | - | TRBV2 | TGTGCCAGCAGTAATGAACAAAATACGCAGTATTTT | CASSNEQNTQYF
15 | TRBJ2-5 | - | TRBD1 | TRBV9 | TGTGCCAGCACAAAAACCGGGACAGGGCAAGAGACCCAGTACTTC | CASTKTGTGQETQYF
14 | TRBJ2-7 | - | - | TRBV4-2 | TGTGCCAGCAGCCAAGACCCCAGGGACTACGAGCAGTACTTC | CASSQDPRDYEQYF
14 | TRBJ1-4 | - | TRBD1 | TRBV7-9 | TGTGCCAGCAGCTTTACAGGGGTTAATGAAAAACTGTTTTTT | CASSFTGVNEKLFF
11 | TRBJ2-1 | - | - | TRBV20-1 | TGCAGTCCAAAACAGGGAAATGAGCAGTTCTTC | CSPKQGNEQFF
13 | TRBJ1-2 | - | - | TRBV7-8 | TGTGCCAGCAGCTTAAACAGGGACTATGGCTACACCTTC | CASSLNRDYGYTF
18 | TRBJ1-2 | - | - | TRBV29-1 | TGCAGCGTTCCCCGTCACGAGACAGGTCCTTATCTCTCTTATGGCTACACCTTC | CSVPRHETGPYLSYGYTF
14 | TRBJ1-2 | - | - | TRBV23-1 | TGCGCCAGCAGTCAATCGGTGGGCCCCTATGGCTACACCTTC | CASSQSVGPYGYTF
16 | TRBJ2-3 | - | - | TRBV11-3 | TGTGCCAGCAGCTTAGTGCAGGGACGCGGGGCAGATACGCAGTATTTT | CASSLVQGRGADTQYF
13 | TRBJ2-7 | - | - | TRBV6-1 | TGTGCCAGCAGTGAAGGAGGAGGTCTCGAGCAGTACTTC | CASSEGGGLEQYF
14 | TRBJ1-1 | - | - | TRBV19 | TGTGCCAGTAGTCGGCCGACTGAAGGGGGTCTAGCTTTCTTT | CASSRPTEGGLAFF
13 | TRBJ1-6 | - | - | TRBV11-1 | TGTGCCAGCAGCTTACGCCAGAGGTCACCCCTCCACTTT | CASSLRQRSPLHF
15 | TRBJ1-2 | - | - | TRBV27 | TGTGCCAGCAGTACCGCCGGGACACCTGTTGGGGGCTACACCTTC | CASSTAGTPVGGYTF
15 | TRBJ2-5 | - | - | TRBV4-1 | TGCGCCAGCAGCCTTTCGCGGGGCAGCCAAGAGACCCAGTACTTC | CASSLSRGSQETQYF
17 | TRBJ2-5 | - | TRBD2 | TRBV9 | TGTGCCAGCAGCGTATCGGTGGGACTAGGTGCTCAAGAGACCCAGTACTTC | CASSVSVGLGAQETQYF
18 | TRBJ1-1 | - | - | TRBV6-1 | TGTGCCAGCAGTGAAAATGAGCAGGGGATAAGTATAGGCACTGAAGCTTTCTTT | CASSENEQGISIGTEAFF
15 | TRBJ2-1 | - | TRBD2 | TRBV10-1 | TGCGCCAGCAGCCCTCCGAATAGCGGGACAAATGAGCAGTTCTTC | CASSPPNSGTNEQFF
15 | TRBJ2-5 | few | - | TRBV3-1/TRBV3-2 | TGTGCCAGCAGCCACCGGCGGTTAGCTCAAGAGACCCAGTACTTC | CASSHRRLAQETQYF
14 | TRBJ2-1 | - | TRBD1 | TRBV10-3 | TGTGCCATCCTGGGGACAGGGGGCACCAATGAGCAGTTCTTC | CAILGTGGTNEQFF
13 | TRBJ1-3 | - | - | TRBV5-6 | TGTGCCAGCAGCCGGGGCTCTGGAAACACCATATATTTT | CASSRGSGNTIYF
19 | TRBJ2-6 | - | - | TRBV18 | TGTGCCAGCTCACCACCAATAGGGACACTGTACTCTGGGGCCAACGTCCTGACTTTC | CASSPPIGTLYSGANVLTF
14 | TRBJ1-1 | - | TRBD1 | TRBV5-8 | TGTGCCAGCAGCAAGGACCACAGGGGAACTGAAGCTTTCTTT | CASSKDHRGTEAFF
13 | TRBJ2-3 | - | - | TRBV5-6 | TGTGCCAGCAGCCCAACAGGCACAGATACGCAGTATTTT | CASSPTGTDTQYF
12 | TRBJ2-1 | - | - | TRBV3-1/TRBV3-2 | TGTGCCAGCAGCCTCCTTCAGGGGGAGCAGTTCTTC | CASSLLQGEQFF